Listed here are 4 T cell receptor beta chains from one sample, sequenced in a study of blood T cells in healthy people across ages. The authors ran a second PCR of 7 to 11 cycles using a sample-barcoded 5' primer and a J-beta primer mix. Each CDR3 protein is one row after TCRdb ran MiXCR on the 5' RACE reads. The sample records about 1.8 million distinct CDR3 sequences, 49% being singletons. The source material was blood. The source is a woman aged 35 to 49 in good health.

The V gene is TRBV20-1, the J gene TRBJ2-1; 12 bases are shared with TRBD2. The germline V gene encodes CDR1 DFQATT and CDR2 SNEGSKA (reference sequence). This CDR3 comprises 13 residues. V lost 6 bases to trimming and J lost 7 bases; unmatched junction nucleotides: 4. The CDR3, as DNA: TGCAGTGCGAGGACTAGCGGGGTTAATGAGCAGTTCTTC. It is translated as CSARTSGVNEQFF.

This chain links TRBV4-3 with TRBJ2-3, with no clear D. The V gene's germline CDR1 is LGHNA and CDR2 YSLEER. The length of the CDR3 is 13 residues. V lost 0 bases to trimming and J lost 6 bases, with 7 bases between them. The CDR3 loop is CASSQDRQDTQYF. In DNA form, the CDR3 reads TGCGCCAGCAGCCAAGATAGGCAGGATACGCAGTATTTT.

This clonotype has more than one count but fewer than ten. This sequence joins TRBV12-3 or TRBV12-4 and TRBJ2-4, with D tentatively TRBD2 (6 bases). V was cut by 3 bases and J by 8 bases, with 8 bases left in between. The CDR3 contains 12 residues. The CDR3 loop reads CASSFPGDIQYF. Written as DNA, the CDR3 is TGTGCCAGCAGTTTCCCGGGAGACATTCAGTACTTC.

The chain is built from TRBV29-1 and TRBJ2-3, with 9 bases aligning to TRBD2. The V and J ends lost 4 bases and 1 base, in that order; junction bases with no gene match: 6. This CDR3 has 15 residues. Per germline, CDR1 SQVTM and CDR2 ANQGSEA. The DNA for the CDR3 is TGCAGCGTTGTTTTAGCGGGGGACGGCACAGATACGCAGTATTTT. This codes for CSVVLAGDGTDTQYF.